The sequence of this TCR beta chain was determined in a study of blood T cell repertoires in COVID-19 (dated by TCRdb to about 2020). At the level of the whole study: The collaborator samples originated in the United States, Italy and Spain and spanned the acute and convalescent phases of COVID-19. The material from the prospective study consisted of cDNA or gDNA derived from T cells, B-cell-depleted T cells, or PBMCs. Subjects who had been exposed to COVID-19, were actively infected with it, or had recovered from it provided the deeply sampled blood TCRbeta repertoires that made up the dataset. The repertoires were released in a freely available public database meant as a resource for research on the immune response to SARS-CoV-2. The samples were drawn from the first 160 participants of the ongoing ImmuneRACE study and from 1,254 subjects provided by 6 global collaborators. Sample metadata almost always included a de-identified subject ID, COVID-19 status, age in years and sex. HLA class I and class II types, where available, came from metadata supplied by the sample provider rather than from assay-based typing.

Whole blood was collected in K2EDTA tubes by collaborating institutions according to the institutions' own protocols. Collaborator samples were shipped for TCRbeta analysis as frozen whole blood, isolated PBMCs, or DNA extracted from either sample type. Including cysteine and phenylalanine, the CDR3 has 12 amino acids. The only DNA kept is the CDR3, 36 bases in frame from the first base. V is cut by 6 bases and J by 7 bases, and the space between the germline ends is 10 bases. The full study reports these points: The quantity of clinical and demographic metadata differed by source and by participant and was supplied without curation.

In the case of this clone: It lacks a known antigen. Base-call qualities are not available, and no considerably larger clone is one nucleotide away.

TCRbeta CDR3 regions were amplified from genomic DNA using the immunoSEQ Assay, a bias-controlled multiplex PCR. The authors' analysis ran thus. The number of nucleated cells in each sample was estimated from the amplification of reference gene primers within the assay. Sequence reads were collapsed and filtered to measure the absolute abundance of every unique TCRbeta CDR3 rearrangement. For each sample, productive Simpson clonality was calculated by taking the square root of Simpson's diversity index across productive rearrangements. The clones in this table, taken by TCRdb from immuneACCESS, are in-frame only. Not every clone is retained; where verified, under half of the shortfall comes from an unresolved V gene, and the cause of the rest is unknown. The V and J calls and clone size are taken from that table; D and trimming were inferred from the DNA. The sample table records fewer than 150,000 clones; approximately 85% of these occur just once. The ten largest clonotypes hold roughly 12% of the sample.

The sample taken for sequencing was peripheral blood. The receptor chain draws on TRBV12-3 or TRBV12-4 and TRBJ2-1, with an unclear D gene assignment. The TCR originated in a human donor in a cohort sampled during active COVID-19. The CDR3 protein sequence reads: CASRQNRNEQFF. The sequence in DNA is TGTGCCAGCAGGCAAAACAGAAATGAGCAGTTCTTC.